Presented here are 24 T cell receptor beta chains from one specimen sequenced in a study of radiation and T cells in renal cell carcinoma. The protocol was immunoSEQ multiplex PCR, while the TCRdb copy is restricted to in-frame clones and leaves out a portion. Of some 97,000 clones detected, approximately 82% appear once; the ten largest clones hold approximately 7.3%. The time point denotes: blood 4 weeks post-SBRT, at nephrectomy. The treatment was: 15 Gy SBRT to primary tumor, nephrectomy 4 weeks later. Sequencing used blood, obtained from a patient whose treatment included radiotherapy and nephrectomy. These receptors were taken from a man aged 60 to 75 with renal cell carcinoma.

This clone was found a few times. This sequence joins TRBV4-1 and TRBJ2-7; 8 nucleotides match TRBD1. The CDR3 extends over 16 amino acids. The V gene's germline CDR1 is MGHRA and CDR2 YSYEKL. J gave up 2 bases and V 4 bases, and 10 bases lay outside the gene matches. CDR3 nucleotides: TGCGCCAGCAGCCCCAGCCGGGACAGGACGCCCTACGAGCAGTACTTC. Protein product: CASSPSRDRTPYEQYF.

A remark on this clone: A single base separates this from a much larger clone, so it may be a read error. The chain joins TRBV6-1 to TRBJ2-7, with 8 bases lining up with TRBD2. Losses at the gene ends were 7 bases for V and 3 bases for J; bases not matched to a gene: 8. The germline V gene encodes CDR1 MNHNS and CDR2 SASEGT. This CDR3 is 14 amino acids long. The CDR3 here is CASTGRGSFYEQYF. Written as DNA, the CDR3 is TGTGCCAGCACCGGGAGGGGGAGCTTCTACGAGCAGTACTTC.

This chain links TRBV6-1 with TRBJ2-3; D is perhaps TRBD2 (7 bases). The V end was cut by 2 bases, the J end by 0 bases, with 12 bases between. Germline lookup yields CDR1 MNHNS and CDR2 SASEGT. The CDR3 spans 16 residues. CDR3 residues: CASSERGAVSTDTQYF. The CDR3 DNA sequence: TGTGCCAGCAGTGAACGGGGGGCTGTTAGCACAGATACGCAGTATTTT.

The V and J genes are TRBV29-1 and TRBJ2-7; 7 bases line up with TRBD1. The CDR3 contains 15 residues. Germline lookup yields CDR1 SQVTM and CDR2 ANQGSEA. The V segment lost 0 bases and the J segment 7 bases; nucleotides outside the gene matches: 12. In nucleotides, the CDR3 is TGCAGCGTTGAAGATCTGAACAGGGGCCGTAGGGAGCAGTACTTC. It translates to CSVEDLNRGRREQYF.

V gene TRBV7-9 combines with J gene TRBJ2-3, with 7 bases matching TRBD2. Germline-derived CDR1 and CDR2 are SEHNR and FQNEAQ (reference sequence). V lost 6 bases, J lost 0 bases, and 9 bases stayed unmatched. This CDR3 region has 16 residues. CDR3 residues: CASRVASGLSTDTQYF. The CDR3 DNA follows: TGTGCCAGCAGAGTTGCTAGCGGCCTGAGCACAGATACGCAGTATTTT.

The V and J genes are TRBV4-2 and TRBJ2-3, with D perhaps TRBD1 (5 bases). V gave up 10 bases and J gave up 1 base, with 21 bases separating them. The CDR3 is 16 residues long. CDR1 LGHNA and CDR2 YNFKEQ come from the germline V gene. The CDR3 coding sequence is TGTGCCACCAACCTGGGTGGGGCGAGTGGCACAGATACGCAGTATTTT. It translates to CATNLGGASGTDTQYF.

The DNA of the CDR3 is TGTGCCAGCAGCTTTAGCGGTCCGACGCCCGGGGAGCTGTTTTTT. Amino acid sequence: CASSFSGPTPGELFF. This chain links TRBV11-2 with TRBJ2-2; perhaps TRBD2 as D (6 bases). The length of the CDR3 is 15 residues. Germline loops: CDR1 SGHAT, CDR2 FQNNGV. V was trimmed by 3 bases and J by 6 bases, leaving 14 bases between them.

The chain employs TRBV11-3 and TRBJ2-1, with D hard to call. With 1 base removed from V and 10 bases from J, the gap between germline ends came to 14 bases. CDR1 SGHNT and CDR2 YENEEA come from the germline V gene. The CDR3 contains 14 residues. The CDR3 coding sequence is TGTGCCAGCAGCTTAGCGCCAGTGGGGTACGAGCAGTTCTTC. Its translation: CASSLAPVGYEQFF.

The CDR3 nucleotides are TGTGCCAGCAGTTCGGAACTCGCCGGGGAGCTGTTTTTT. The encoded protein is CASSSELAGELFF. V gene TRBV6-5 combines with J gene TRBJ2-2, with D hard to call. This CDR3 is built from 13 residues. V was cut by 4 bases and J by 6 bases, with 9 bases left in between. Germline V gives CDR1 MNHEY, CDR2 SVGAGI.

The V gene is TRBV4-1, the J gene TRBJ2-7; 11 nucleotides match TRBD2. Germline CDR1 and CDR2: MGHRA and YSYEKL. This CDR3 is 15 amino acids long. J was trimmed by 3 bases and V by 4 bases; bases with no gene match: 5. Here the CDR3 reads CASSPLTSGNYEQYF. CDR3 nucleotide sequence: TGCGCCAGCAGCCCTCTGACTAGCGGGAACTACGAGCAGTACTTC.

This chain joins TRBV7-9 and TRBJ2-4; D might be TRBD1 or TRBD2, each matching 5 bases. CDR3 length equals 17 residues. CDR1 is SEHNR and CDR2 is FQNEAQ in the germline V gene (reference sequence). Trimming removed 1 base from V and 4 bases from J, with 17 bases in between. The CDR3: CASSLVRAGTPKNIQYF. Here the CDR3 DNA reads TGTGCCAGCAGCTTAGTACGGGCAGGGACCCCTAAAAACATTCAGTACTTC.

This clone was observed a single time. The chain carries TRBV9 and TRBJ1-4; 7 bases agree with TRBD1. The CDR3 extends over 16 amino acids. Germline V lookup: CDR1 SGDLS, CDR2 YYNGEE. The V gene end was trimmed by 0 bases and the J gene end by 7 bases; junction bases not matched to a gene: 9. CDR3 in DNA: TGTGCCAGCAGCGTAGGATCAGGGGGGACTGGTGAAAAACTGTTTTTT. Amino acid sequence: CASSVGSGGTGEKLFF.

The V and J genes are TRBV27 and TRBJ1-3; unclear D gene. Germline V gene lookup returns CDR1 MNHEY and CDR2 SMNVEV (reference sequence). V was clipped by 2 bases and J by 0 bases, with 8 bases between them. The CDR3 contains 15 residues. The CDR3 DNA is TGTGCCAGCAGTTTAATGGGGTCCTCTGGAAACACCATATATTTT. Translated: CASSLMGSSGNTIYF.

This sequence joins TRBV14 and TRBJ2-5; D not resolved. Germline-derived CDR1 and CDR2 are SGHDN and FVKESK. V lost 3 bases to trimming and J lost 6 bases, with 8 bases between them. The CDR3 is 12 amino acids. The CDR3 sequence: CASSQSVQTQYF. CDR3 nucleotide sequence: TGTGCCAGCAGCCAGAGTGTACAGACCCAGTACTTC.

This clone was detected only once. Here the CDR3 reads CASTRSGTSGRDNEQFF. CDR3 DNA: TGCGCCAGCACTCGTTCCGGGACTAGCGGGAGAGACAATGAGCAGTTCTTC. The chain employs TRBV10-1 and TRBJ2-1, with 14 bases lining up with TRBD2. The germline CDR1 and CDR2 sequences are WNHNN and SYGVQD (reference sequence). V was pared by 7 bases and J by 5 bases, with 10 bases of the junction left unmatched. This CDR3 region has 17 residues.

V usage is TRBV5-1 and J usage is TRBJ2-7, with 14 bases matching TRBD2. This CDR3 is 16 amino acids long. Unmatched junction bases numbered 5, after V lost 0 bases and J lost 6 bases. CDR1 and CDR2 from the germline V gene are SGHRS and YFSETQ. The DNA of the CDR3 is TGCGCCAGCAGCTTGGTGACTAGCGGGAGGGGAGCCGAGCAGTACTTC. Protein product: CASSLVTSGRGAEQYF. Complete variable domain (other parts from reference TRBV5-1 and TRBJ2-7): KAGVTQTPRYLIKTRGQQVTLSCSPISGHRSVSWYQQTPGQGLQFLFEYFSETQRNKGNFPGRFSGRQFSNSRSEMNVSTLELGDSALYLCASSLVTSGRGAEQYFGPGTRLTVT.

This clone was recorded a few times. The V call is TRBV27, the J call TRBJ2-7; D is possibly TRBD1 (6 bases). This CDR3 comprises 14 residues. The germline V gene encodes CDR1 MNHEY and CDR2 SMNVEV (reference sequence). V shed 5 bases and J shed 2 bases, with 13 bases lying between them. The CDR3 region has the DNA TGTGCCAGCAGTCCATCGGACAGTACCTACGAGCAGTACTTC. Protein: CASSPSDSTYEQYF.

The chain combines TRBV7-9 with TRBJ1-3; D possibly corresponds to TRBD1 (5 bases). Trimming left V 5 bases short and J 3 bases short, with 8 bases between. CDR1 and CDR2 from the germline V gene are SEHNR and FQNEAQ (reference sequence). This CDR3 contains 13 residues. In DNA, the CDR3 is TGTGCCAGCAGCCTAGGGGTTGGAAACACCATATATTTT. Its translation is CASSLGVGNTIYF.

Points on this clone: Other DNA sequences in this specimen translate into the identical CDR3. The chain carries TRBV27 and TRBJ2-7; D may be TRBD1 (6 bases). The V gene's germline CDR1 is MNHEY and CDR2 SMNVEV (reference sequence). With 2 bases removed from V and 0 bases from J, the gap between germline ends came to 11 bases. The CDR3 runs to 15 residues. The CDR3 is CASSLGGIGSYEQYF. CDR3 in DNA: TGTGCCAGCAGTTTAGGGGGCATAGGCTCCTACGAGCAGTACTTC.

This clone was recorded once. CDR3 protein: CASSINAAGLNTEAFF. As DNA, the CDR3 is TGTGCCAGTAGTATTAACGCGGCAGGGCTGAACACTGAAGCTTTCTTT. J is TRBJ1-1 and V is TRBV19; tentatively, D is TRBD1 (5 bases). There are 16 residues in the CDR3. V gave up 3 bases and J gave up 0 bases, with 14 bases separating them. The germline V gene encodes CDR1 LNHDA and CDR2 SQIVND (reference sequence). The full variable domain, completed using reference TRBV19 and TRBJ1-1, is DGGITQSPKYLFRKEGQNVTLSCEQNLNHDAMYWYRQDPGQGLRLIYYSQIVNDFQKGDIAEGYSVSREKKESFPLTVTSAQKNPTAFYLCASSINAAGLNTEAFFGQGTRLTVV.

This rearrangement joins TRBV27 to TRBJ2-7, with TRBD2 matching over 9 bases. The CDR3 sequence is 17 residues long. J gave up 6 bases and V 2 bases, and 14 bases lay outside the gene matches. The germline V gene has CDR1 MNHEY and CDR2 SMNVEV (reference sequence). The CDR3 region is CASSLRLAGTYLREQYF. The CDR3 bases are TGTGCCAGCAGTTTACGGCTAGCGGGGACCTACTTGCGCGAGCAGTACTTC.

This chain uses TRBV6-6 with TRBJ1-1, with 9 positions matching TRBD1. The CDR3 totals 15 residues. The germline CDR1 and CDR2 sequences are MNHNY and SVGAGI (reference sequence). With 6 bases clipped from V and 1 base from J, the junction kept 6 bases outside the gene matches. Here the CDR3 reads CASRESGQGNTEAFF. In DNA, the CDR3 is TGTGCCAGCAGAGAATCGGGACAGGGGAACACTGAAGCTTTCTTT.

Ten or more counts support this clone. The rearrangement uses TRBV11-2 and TRBJ2-7; maybe TRBD1 (5 bases). The CDR3 is 16 residues long. Germline-derived CDR1 and CDR2 are SGHAT and FQNNGV. Between the trimmed V and J ends, which lost 2 bases and 2 bases, there was a span of 16 bases. CDR3 coding DNA: TGTGCCAGCAGCTTACTTTCAGGATGGGGCCCCTACGAGCAGTACTTC. Its translation: CASSLLSGWGPYEQYF.

J is TRBJ1-1 and V is TRBV30; the D is unclear. This CDR3 has 15 residues. Between the trimmed V and J ends, which lost 3 bases and 1 base, there was a span of 15 bases. The germline V gene encodes CDR1 GTSNPN and CDR2 SVGIG (reference sequence). CDR3: CAWSRLGVGNTEAFF. The CDR3 DNA reads TGTGCCTGGAGCCGACTCGGGGTGGGGAACACTGAAGCTTTCTTT.